This T cell receptor beta chain was sequenced in a study of blood T cell repertoires in COVID-19. Study information: In each case, the material was cDNA or gDNA derived from T cells, B-cell-depleted T cells, or PBMCs.

Turning to this clone: This same CDR3 is encoded by further DNA sequences in the sample.

Participants were aged about 18 to 90 years from around 26 US areas. Cohort allocation depended upon clinical history that participants reported. Per the original data handling: Cell counts per sample came from amplifying reference gene primers. TCRdb's copy holds only in-frame clones and misses some; the assay was immunoSEQ multiplex PCR. Clone size and the V and J calls come from that table; the DNA yielded D and trimming. In the table there are 200,000 to 300,000 clones, approximately 88% of which are singletons. The material sequenced was PBMCs or T cells enriched from blood (not recorded which). This clonotype originated in a woman in her thirties or forties with acute COVID-19.

The CDR3 reads CASSLEGASNQPQHF. CDR3 nucleotides: TGCGCCAGCAGCTTGGAGGGGGCCAGCAATCAGCCCCAGCATTTT. The rearrangement links TRBV5-1 to TRBJ1-5; 7 nucleotides match TRBD1. Germline trimming cut 0 bases from V and 1 base from J; bases unmatched to any gene: 1. Germline V gene lookup returns CDR1 SGHRS and CDR2 YFSETQ. This CDR3 spans 15 amino acids.